The 17 T cell receptor beta chains below were found in one sample sequenced in a study of regulatory T cells in long-lasting Graves disease. The authors built TCR beta libraries using iRepertoire HTBI primers and Arm-PCR of CDR3 regions. TCRdb independently ran MiXCR on the multiplex PCR reads; one entry per CDR3 protein. In the table there are approximately 540,000 distinct CDR3 sequences, around 12% of which are singletons. Time point denoted: newly diagnosed GD, antithyroid drugs for less than 3 months. The authors made the TCR library using RNA they extracted from PBMCs. The sample also formed part of further work on T cells in Graves' hyperthyroidism and ophthalmopathy.

Sequences were derived from peripheral blood mononuclear cells (PBMCs), sampled at new diagnosis, from a patient treated with antithyroid drugs. The receptors shown here come from a woman aged 30 to 39 with Graves disease.

This clonotype was seen many times. The CDR3 coding sequence is TGTGCCACCCAGGGCAGTGGGAAAGAGACCCAGTACTTC. Protein sequence: CATQGSGKETQYF. The chain has TRBV24-1 and TRBJ2-5; maybe TRBD1 (5 bases). The germline V and J ends were trimmed by 9 bases and 3 bases, with 13 bases remaining between them. Per the germline V gene, CDR1 is KGHDR and CDR2 is SFDVKD. The CDR3 runs 13 residues.

The sample holds many counts of this clonotype. This sequence joins TRBV7-3 and TRBJ2-1, with 7 bases fitting TRBD2. The CDR3 is 14 residues long. Germline V gene data show CDR1 as SGHTA and CDR2 as FQGTGA. The V gene end was trimmed by 2 bases and the J gene end by 6 bases; junction bases not matched to a gene: 4. CDR3: CASSLGEGLNEQFF. CDR3 DNA: TGTGCCAGCAGCTTAGGGGAGGGCCTCAATGAGCAGTTCTTC.

There are many counts of this clonotype. The rearrangement joins TRBV12-3 or TRBV12-4 to TRBJ2-5; TRBD1 agrees at 7 bases. The V and J ends lost 2 bases and 5 bases, in that order; junction bases with no gene match: 14. The CDR3 length is 17 residues. CDR3: CASSLRTFTGARETQYF. CDR3 coding DNA: TGTGCCAGCAGTTTACGGACCTTTACAGGGGCGCGTGAGACCCAGTACTTC.

This clonotype was observed a few times. Being one base from a much bigger clone, this may be a read error. The CDR3 does not close with the conserved phenylalanine or tryptophan, likely indicating a read error. The CDR3 loop is CASSSNRGNEQFL. CDR3 nucleotides: TGCGCCAGCAGCTCCAACAGGGGTAATGAGCAGTTCCTC. This chain links TRBV5-1 with TRBJ2-1; 7 nucleotides align to TRBD1. The ends lost 3 bases at V and 7 bases at J; junction bases unmatched: 4. Germline values: CDR1 SGHRS, CDR2 YFSETQ. The CDR3 is 13 amino acids.

A few counts support this clonotype. The chain couples TRBV19 to TRBJ1-5; 8 bases are shared with TRBD1. V trimming: 2 bases; J trimming: 0 bases; junction bases outside the gene matches: 21. Germline V lookup: CDR1 LNHDA, CDR2 SQIVND (reference sequence). The length of the CDR3 is 22 residues. The CDR3 DNA sequence: TGTGCCAGTAGTATAAGGGCAGGGGGCAAATCAGGCCTAGCCTATAGCAATCAGCCCCAGCATTTT. Amino acid sequence: CASSIRAGGKSGLAYSNQPQHF.

V is TRBV20-1 and J is TRBJ2-6; the D gene is possibly TRBD2 (5 bases). The V end lost 4 bases, the J end lost 1 base, and 11 bases lay between the germline ends. The CDR3 has 15 amino acids. Germline CDR1 is DFQATT and CDR2 is SNEGSKA (reference sequence). The CDR3 nucleotides are TGCAGTGCTAACCGGGGTGGGTCTGGGGCCAACGTCCTGACTTTC. This sequence encodes CSANRGGSGANVLTF.

This clonotype has at least ten counts. V gene TRBV12-3 or TRBV12-4 combines with J gene TRBJ2-2, with TRBD1 matching over 7 bases. This CDR3 contains 13 residues. Trimming removed 6 bases from V and 6 bases from J; junction bases left unmatched: 4. CDR3 sequence: CASREQGPGELFF. The CDR3 coding sequence is TGTGCCAGCAGGGAACAGGGGCCCGGGGAGCTGTTTTTT.

In this sample, this clonotype turned up many times. The rearrangement links TRBV28 to TRBJ2-3; TRBD2 is a possible D gene (6 bases). The germline V gene has CDR1 MDHEN and CDR2 SYDVKM. V was shortened by 4 bases and J by 1 base, with 21 bases between the two germline ends. The length of the CDR3 is 18 residues. CDR3 sequence (DNA): TGTGCCAGCAGTTCAACGTTTAGCGGTGGGTCGGGCACAGATACGCAGTATTTT. Translating gives CASSSTFSGGSGTDTQYF.

This chain connects TRBV2 to TRBJ2-5; possibly TRBD1 for D (5 bases). The V end lost 4 bases, the J end lost 3 bases, and 9 bases lay between the germline ends. Looked up from germline, CDR1 is SNHLY and CDR2 is FYNNEI. CDR3 length equals 13 residues. The CDR3 nucleotides are TGTGCCAGCAGTGGCGACAGAGAAGAGACCCAGTACTTC. This sequence encodes CASSGDREETQYF.

About this clonotype: Since a much larger clone is just one base distant, this may be a read error. The rearrangement uses TRBV12-5 and TRBJ2-3, with 11 bases lining up with TRBD2. The CDR3 sequence is 16 residues long. The germline CDR1 and CDR2 sequences are LGHNT and FRNRAP. CDR3 protein: CVSQRALAGATDTQYF. Written as DNA, the CDR3 is TGTGTTAGTCAACGGGCACTAGCGGGAGCCACAGATACGCAGTATTTT.

The J gene is TRBJ2-7, the V gene TRBV5-1; 9 bases map to TRBD2. Germline V gene lookup returns CDR1 SGHRS and CDR2 YFSETQ. This CDR3 comprises 14 residues. With V trimmed by 3 bases and J by 4 bases, 5 bases remained unmatched. CDR3 loop: CASSWASGTYEQYF. As DNA, the CDR3 is TGCGCCAGCAGCTGGGCTAGCGGGACTTACGAGCAGTACTTC.

This clonotype has a count of ten or more. The chain is built from TRBV16 and TRBJ2-1, with D tentatively TRBD1 (6 bases). Looked up from germline, CDR1 is KGHSY and CDR2 is FQNENV. V lost 2 bases and J lost 1, with 9 bases in between. CDR3 size: 15 residues. CDR3 residues: CASSQKQGSYNEQFF. CDR3 DNA sequence: TGTGCCAGCAGCCAAAAACAGGGATCCTACAATGAGCAGTTCTTC.

In this sample, this clonotype turned up many times. The rearrangement uses TRBV3-1 and TRBJ1-6, with TRBD1 matching 9 bases. The junction had 7 bases not matched to a gene; V was cut back by 4 bases and J by 9 bases. Per germline, CDR1 LGHDT and CDR2 YNNKEL (reference sequence). This CDR3 contains 15 residues. Here the CDR3 DNA reads TGTGCCAGCAGCCTCTATAGGACAGGGGCTTCACCCCTCCACTTT. This encodes CASSLYRTGASPLHF.

The rearrangement links TRBV4-2 to TRBJ1-1, with a tentative D call TRBD1 (5 bases). Trimming left V 3 bases short and J 10 bases short, with 12 bases between. The CDR3 consists of 12 residues. Per the germline V gene, CDR1 is LGHNA and CDR2 is YNFKEQ. CDR3 loop: CASSQSVGGAFF. CDR3 DNA sequence: TGTGCCAGCAGCCAGTCGGTGGGGGGAGCTTTCTTT.

The chain employs TRBV7-2 and TRBJ2-1; TRBD2 matches 10 bases. V gave up 6 bases and J gave up 15 bases; unmatched junction bases: 17. From germline, CDR1 is SGHTA and CDR2 FQGNSA. This CDR3 has 15 residues. The CDR3: CASRDQTSGRVRAFF. The CDR3, as DNA: TGTGCCAGCAGAGACCAGACTAGCGGGCGGGTTCGGGCGTTCTTC.

This clonotype turned up a few times. The chain employs TRBV18 and TRBJ2-1, with no clear D. CDR1 and CDR2 (germline): KGHSH, LQKENI. V was shortened by 1 base and J by 5 bases, with 9 bases between the two germline ends. The CDR3 spans 14 residues. CDR3 residues: CASSPQGGHNEQFF. As DNA, the CDR3 is TGTGCCAGCTCACCACAGGGCGGCCACAATGAGCAGTTCTTC.

This clonotype occurred many times. The genes are TRBV19 and TRBJ1-2; 9 nucleotides agree with TRBD1. V lost 5 bases to trimming and J lost 4 bases; unmatched junction nucleotides: 8. Germline assignment: CDR1 LNHDA and CDR2 SQIVND (reference sequence). The CDR3 sequence is 15 residues long. DNA for the CDR3: TGTGCCAGTAGTCCTGGGACAGGGAGGGTCTATGGCTACACCTTC. It encodes CASSPGTGRVYGYTF.